This T cell receptor beta chain was recorded in a study of technical replicates of blood from a few donors. Some clones are missing from TCRdb's copy, which holds only in-frame ones; the method was immunoSEQ multiplex PCR. The sample holds 70,000 to 95,000 clones, around 97% seen once. The V end lost 2 bases, the J end lost 5 bases, and 4 bases lay between the germline ends. The CDR3 is 12 residues long. Germline CDR1 and CDR2: SGHRS and YFSETQ. The chain links TRBV5-1 to TRBJ1-4; D is unresolved. This TCR was recovered from a human donor in good health. Sequenced input: T cells isolated from PBMCs. CDR3 sequence: CASSLQNEKLFF. The CDR3 nucleotides read TGCGCCAGCAGCTTACAGAATGAAAAACTGTTTTTT. The entire variable domain, with the rest obtained from reference TRBV5-1 and TRBJ1-4, is as follows: KAGVTQTPRYLIKTRGQQVTLSCSPISGHRSVSWYQQTPGQGLQFLFEYFSETQRNKGNFPGRFSGRQFSNSRSEMNVSTLELGDSALYLCASSLQNEKLFFGSGTQLSVL.